This T cell receptor (beta chain) was identified during a study of vaccination effects on CD4 cells after COVID-19. Sequenced by immunoSEQ multiplex PCR; TCRdb stores in-frame clones only, minus some. The sample has approximately 68,000 clones; around 76% are singletons. Germline V gives CDR1 MNHEY, CDR2 SVGAGI. V lost 5 bases and J 5 bases, leaving 7 bases between the germline ends. The CDR3 sequence is 12 residues long. On this clone itself: What it recognizes is unknown.

CD4+ T cells specific for antigen were expanded with viral peptide pools by the ViraFEST assay before sequencing. Culturing for about ten days preceded CD4+ T cell isolation. Testing of the vaccine recipients showed negative nucleocapsid antibodies and no prior SARS-CoV-2 infection. This material consisted of CD4+ T cells from PBMCs cultured with SARS-CoV-2 spike peptides, taken before COVID-19 vaccination. The TCR originated in a human donor who received a COVID-19 vaccine. The chain has TRBV6-5 and TRBJ2-1; D gene ambiguous. CDR3 sequence: CASSPLDNEQFF. The CDR3 coding sequence is TGTGCCAGCAGTCCCTTAGACAATGAGCAGTTCTTC.